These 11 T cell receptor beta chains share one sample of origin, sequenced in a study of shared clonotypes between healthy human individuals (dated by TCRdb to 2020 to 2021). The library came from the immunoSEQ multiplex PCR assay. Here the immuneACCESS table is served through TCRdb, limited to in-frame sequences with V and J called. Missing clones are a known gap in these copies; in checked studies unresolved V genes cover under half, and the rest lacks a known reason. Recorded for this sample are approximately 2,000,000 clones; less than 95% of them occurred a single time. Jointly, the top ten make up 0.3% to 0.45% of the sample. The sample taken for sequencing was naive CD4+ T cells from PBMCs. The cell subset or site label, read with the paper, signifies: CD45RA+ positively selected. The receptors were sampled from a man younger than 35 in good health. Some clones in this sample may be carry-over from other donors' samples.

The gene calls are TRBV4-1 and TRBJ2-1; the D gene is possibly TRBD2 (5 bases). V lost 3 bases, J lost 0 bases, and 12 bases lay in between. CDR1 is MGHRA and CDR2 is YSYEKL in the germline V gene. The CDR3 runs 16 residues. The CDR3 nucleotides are TGCGCCAGCAGCCACCCAGCGGTTATCTCCTACAATGAGCAGTTCTTC. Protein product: CASSHPAVISYNEQFF.

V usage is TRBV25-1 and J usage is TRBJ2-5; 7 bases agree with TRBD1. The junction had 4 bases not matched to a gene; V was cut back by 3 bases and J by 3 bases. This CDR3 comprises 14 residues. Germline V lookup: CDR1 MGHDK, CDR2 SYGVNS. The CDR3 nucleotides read TGTGCCAGCAGTGATAGGGACAGAAAAGAGACCCAGTACTTC. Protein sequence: CASSDRDRKETQYF.

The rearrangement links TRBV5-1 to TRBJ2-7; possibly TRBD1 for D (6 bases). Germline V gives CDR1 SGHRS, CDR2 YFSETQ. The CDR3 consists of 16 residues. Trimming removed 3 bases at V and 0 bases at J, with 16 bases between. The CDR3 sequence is CASSWHLRGSSYEQYF. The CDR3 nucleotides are TGCGCCAGCAGCTGGCATCTCAGGGGTAGCTCCTACGAGCAGTACTTC.

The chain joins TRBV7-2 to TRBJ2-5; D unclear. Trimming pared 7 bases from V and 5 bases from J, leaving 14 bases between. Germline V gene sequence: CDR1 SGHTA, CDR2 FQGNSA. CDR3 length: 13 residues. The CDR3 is CASTPRVGETQYF. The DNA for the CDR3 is TGTGCCAGCACTCCTCGAGTGGGCGAGACCCAGTACTTC.

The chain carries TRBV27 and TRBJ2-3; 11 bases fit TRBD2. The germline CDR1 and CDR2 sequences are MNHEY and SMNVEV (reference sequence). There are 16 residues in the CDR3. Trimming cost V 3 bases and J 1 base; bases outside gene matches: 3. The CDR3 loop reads CASSLTTSGGTDTQYF. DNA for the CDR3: TGTGCCAGCAGTTTGACGACTAGCGGGGGCACAGATACGCAGTATTTT.

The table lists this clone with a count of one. Here the CDR3 DNA reads TGTGCCAGCAGACCAGGACTAGCGGGAGTTGGAGAGACCCAGTACTTC. It is translated as CASRPGLAGVGETQYF. This sequence joins TRBV27 and TRBJ2-5, with TRBD2 identical over 13 bases. V was clipped by 6 bases and J by 4 bases; unmatched bases: 8. Germline-derived CDR1 and CDR2 are MNHEY and SMNVEV (reference sequence). The CDR3 runs 16 residues.

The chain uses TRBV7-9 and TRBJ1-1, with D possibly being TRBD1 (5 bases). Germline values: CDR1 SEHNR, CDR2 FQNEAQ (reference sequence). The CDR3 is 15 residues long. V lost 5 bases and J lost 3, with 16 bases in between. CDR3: CASSRPGVVDTEAFF. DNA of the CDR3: TGTGCCAGCAGCCGGCCGGGGGTTGTGGACACTGAAGCTTTCTTT.

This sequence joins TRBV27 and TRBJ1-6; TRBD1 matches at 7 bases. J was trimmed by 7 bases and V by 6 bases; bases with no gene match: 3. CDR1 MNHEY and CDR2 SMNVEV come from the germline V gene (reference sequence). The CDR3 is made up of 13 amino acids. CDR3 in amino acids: CASRGTANSPLHF. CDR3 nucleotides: TGTGCCAGCAGAGGGACAGCCAATTCACCCCTCCACTTT.

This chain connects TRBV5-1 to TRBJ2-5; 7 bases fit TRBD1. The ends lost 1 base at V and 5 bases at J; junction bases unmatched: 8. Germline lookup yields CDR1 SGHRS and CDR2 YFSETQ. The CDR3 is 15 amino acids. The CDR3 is CASSLTRQGGETQYF. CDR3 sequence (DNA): TGCGCCAGCAGCTTGACACGACAGGGTGGGGAGACCCAGTACTTC.

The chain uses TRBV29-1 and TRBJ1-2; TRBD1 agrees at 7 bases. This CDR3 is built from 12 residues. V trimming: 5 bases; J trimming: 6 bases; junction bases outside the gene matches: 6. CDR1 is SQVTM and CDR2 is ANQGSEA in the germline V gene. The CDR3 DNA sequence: TGCAGCGTTACCGGGACAGTTAATGGCTACACCTTC. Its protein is CSVTGTVNGYTF.

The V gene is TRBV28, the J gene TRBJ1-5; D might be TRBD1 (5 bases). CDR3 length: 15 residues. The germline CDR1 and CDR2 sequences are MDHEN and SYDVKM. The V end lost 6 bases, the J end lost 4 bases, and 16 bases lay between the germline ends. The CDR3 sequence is CASSDRAGGNQPQHF. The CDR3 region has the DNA TGTGCCAGCAGCGACAGAGCGGGGGGTAATCAGCCCCAGCATTTT.